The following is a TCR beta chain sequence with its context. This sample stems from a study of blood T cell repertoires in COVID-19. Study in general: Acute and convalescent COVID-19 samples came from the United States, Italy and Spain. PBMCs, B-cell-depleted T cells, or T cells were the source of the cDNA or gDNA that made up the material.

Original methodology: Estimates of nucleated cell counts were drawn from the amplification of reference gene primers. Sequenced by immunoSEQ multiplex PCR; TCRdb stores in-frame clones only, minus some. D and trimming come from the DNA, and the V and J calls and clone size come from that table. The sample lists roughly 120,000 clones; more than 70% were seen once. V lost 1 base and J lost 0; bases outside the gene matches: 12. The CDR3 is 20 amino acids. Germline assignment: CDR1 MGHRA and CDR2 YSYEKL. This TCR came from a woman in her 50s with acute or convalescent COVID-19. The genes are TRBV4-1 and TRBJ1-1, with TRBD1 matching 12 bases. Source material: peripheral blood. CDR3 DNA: TGCGCCAGCAGCCAAGGTCGGCAACCGGGACAGGGGGCCTTGAACACTGAAGCTTTCTTT. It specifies CASSQGRQPGQGALNTEAFF.